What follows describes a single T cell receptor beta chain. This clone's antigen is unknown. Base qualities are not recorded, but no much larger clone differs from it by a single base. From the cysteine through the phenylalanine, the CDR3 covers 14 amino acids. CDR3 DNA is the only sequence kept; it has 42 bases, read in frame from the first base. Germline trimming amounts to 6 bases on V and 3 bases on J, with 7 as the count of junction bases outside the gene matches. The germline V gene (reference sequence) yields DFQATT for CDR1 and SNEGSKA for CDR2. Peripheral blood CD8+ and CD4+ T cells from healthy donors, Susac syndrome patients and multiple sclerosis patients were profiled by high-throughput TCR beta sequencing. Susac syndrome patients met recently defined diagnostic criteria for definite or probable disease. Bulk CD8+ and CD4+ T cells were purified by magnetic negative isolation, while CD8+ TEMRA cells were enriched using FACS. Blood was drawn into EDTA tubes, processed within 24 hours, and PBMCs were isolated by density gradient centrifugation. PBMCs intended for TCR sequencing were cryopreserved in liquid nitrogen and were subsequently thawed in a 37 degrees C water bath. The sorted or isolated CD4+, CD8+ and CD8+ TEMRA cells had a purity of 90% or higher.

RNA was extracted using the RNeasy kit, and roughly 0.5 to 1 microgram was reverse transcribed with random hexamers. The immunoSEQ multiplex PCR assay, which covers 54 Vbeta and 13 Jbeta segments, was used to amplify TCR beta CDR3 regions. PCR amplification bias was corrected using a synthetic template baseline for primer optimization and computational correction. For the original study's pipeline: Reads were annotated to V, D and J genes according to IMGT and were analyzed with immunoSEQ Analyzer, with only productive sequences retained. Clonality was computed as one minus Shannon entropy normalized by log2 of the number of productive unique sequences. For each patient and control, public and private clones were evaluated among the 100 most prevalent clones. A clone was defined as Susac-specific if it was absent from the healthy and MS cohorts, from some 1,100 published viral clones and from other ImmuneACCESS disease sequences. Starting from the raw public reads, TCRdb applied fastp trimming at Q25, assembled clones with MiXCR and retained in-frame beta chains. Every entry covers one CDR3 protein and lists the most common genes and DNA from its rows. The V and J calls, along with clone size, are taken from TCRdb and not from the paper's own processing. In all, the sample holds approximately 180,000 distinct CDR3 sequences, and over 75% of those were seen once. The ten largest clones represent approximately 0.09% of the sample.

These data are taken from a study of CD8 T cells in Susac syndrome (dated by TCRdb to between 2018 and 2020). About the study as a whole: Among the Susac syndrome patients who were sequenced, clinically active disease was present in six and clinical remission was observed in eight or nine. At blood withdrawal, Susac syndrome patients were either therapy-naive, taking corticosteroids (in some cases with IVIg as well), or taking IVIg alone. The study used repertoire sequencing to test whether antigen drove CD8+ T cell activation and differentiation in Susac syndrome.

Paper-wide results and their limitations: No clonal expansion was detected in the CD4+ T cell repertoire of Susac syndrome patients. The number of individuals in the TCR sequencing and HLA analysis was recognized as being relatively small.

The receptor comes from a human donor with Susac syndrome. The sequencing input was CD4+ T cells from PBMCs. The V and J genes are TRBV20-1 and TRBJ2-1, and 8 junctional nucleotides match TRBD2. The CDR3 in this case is CSAKGLEIYNEQFF. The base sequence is TGCAGTGCCAAGGGACTAGAGATCTACAATGAGCAGTTCTTC.